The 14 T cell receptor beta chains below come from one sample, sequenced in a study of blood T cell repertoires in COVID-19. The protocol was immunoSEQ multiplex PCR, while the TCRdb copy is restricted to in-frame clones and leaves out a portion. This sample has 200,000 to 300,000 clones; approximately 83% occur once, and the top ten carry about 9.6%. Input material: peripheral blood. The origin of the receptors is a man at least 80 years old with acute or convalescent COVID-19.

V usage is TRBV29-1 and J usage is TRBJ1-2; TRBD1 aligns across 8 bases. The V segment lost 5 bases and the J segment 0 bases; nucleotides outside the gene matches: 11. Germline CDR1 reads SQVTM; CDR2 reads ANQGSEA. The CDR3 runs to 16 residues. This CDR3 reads CSVRVRDRRTNYGYTF. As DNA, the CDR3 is TGCAGCGTTCGCGTCCGGGACAGGAGGACTAACTATGGCTACACCTTC.

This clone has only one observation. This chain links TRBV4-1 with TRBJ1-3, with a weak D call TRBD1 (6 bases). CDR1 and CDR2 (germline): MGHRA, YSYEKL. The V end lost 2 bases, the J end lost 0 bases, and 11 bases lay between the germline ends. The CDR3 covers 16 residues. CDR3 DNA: TGCGCCAGCAGCCAATTCACAGGGAGCTCTGGAAACACCATATATTTT. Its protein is CASSQFTGSSGNTIYF.

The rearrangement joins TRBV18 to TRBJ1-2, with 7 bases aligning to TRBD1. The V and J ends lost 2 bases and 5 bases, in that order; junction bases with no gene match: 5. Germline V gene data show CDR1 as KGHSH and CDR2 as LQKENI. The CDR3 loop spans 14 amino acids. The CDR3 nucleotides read TGTGCCAGCTCACCAGCGGGCAGGGGGTATGGCTACACCTTC. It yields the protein CASSPAGRGYGYTF.

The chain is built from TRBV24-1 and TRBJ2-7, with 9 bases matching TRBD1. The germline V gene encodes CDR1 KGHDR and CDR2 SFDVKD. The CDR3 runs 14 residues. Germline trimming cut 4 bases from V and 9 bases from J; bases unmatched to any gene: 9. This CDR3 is CATSDSGTGKVQYF. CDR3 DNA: TGTGCCACCAGTGACTCGGGGACAGGGAAGGTGCAGTACTTC.

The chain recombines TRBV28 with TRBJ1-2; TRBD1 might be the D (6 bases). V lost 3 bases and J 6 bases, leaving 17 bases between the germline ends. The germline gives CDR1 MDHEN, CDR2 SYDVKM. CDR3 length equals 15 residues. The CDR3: CASSLGAGPPHGYTF. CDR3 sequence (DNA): TGTGCCAGCAGTTTGGGGGCAGGGCCTCCCCATGGCTACACCTTC.

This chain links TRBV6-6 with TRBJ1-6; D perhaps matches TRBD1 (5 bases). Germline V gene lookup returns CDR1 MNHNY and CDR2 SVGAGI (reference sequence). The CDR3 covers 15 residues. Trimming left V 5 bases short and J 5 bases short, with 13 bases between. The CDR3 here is CASSRSGTNNSPLHF. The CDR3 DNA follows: TGTGCCAGCAGTCGATCCGGGACTAATAATTCACCCCTCCACTTT.

The CDR3 is CATSDPRQGTNTGELFF. The CDR3 nucleotides are TGTGCCACCAGTGACCCACGACAGGGGACGAACACCGGGGAGCTGTTTTTT. This rearrangement joins TRBV24-1 to TRBJ2-2; 8 bases align to TRBD1. The germline V gene has CDR1 KGHDR and CDR2 SFDVKD. The CDR3 length is 17 residues. J lost 0 bases, V lost 4 bases, and 6 bases had no gene match.

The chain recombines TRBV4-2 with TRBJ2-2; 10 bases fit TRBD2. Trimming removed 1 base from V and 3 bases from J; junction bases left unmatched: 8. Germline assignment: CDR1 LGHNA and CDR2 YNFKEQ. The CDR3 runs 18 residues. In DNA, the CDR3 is TGTGCCAGCAGCCAAGCGCCGTTGCTAGCGGGAGACACCGGGGAGCTGTTTTTT. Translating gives CASSQAPLLAGDTGELFF.

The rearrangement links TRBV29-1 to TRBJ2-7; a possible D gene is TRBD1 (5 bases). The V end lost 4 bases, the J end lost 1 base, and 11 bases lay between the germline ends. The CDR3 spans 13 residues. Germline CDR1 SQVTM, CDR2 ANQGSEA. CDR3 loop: CSVGGHPSYEQYF. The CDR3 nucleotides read TGCAGCGTTGGAGGACACCCATCCTACGAGCAGTACTTC.

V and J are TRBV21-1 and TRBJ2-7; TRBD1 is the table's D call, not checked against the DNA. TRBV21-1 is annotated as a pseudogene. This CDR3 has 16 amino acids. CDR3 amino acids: CASSKERDSTIYEQYF. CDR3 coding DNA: TGTGCCAGCAGCAAAGAAAGGGACAGTACGATCTACGAGCAGTACTTC.

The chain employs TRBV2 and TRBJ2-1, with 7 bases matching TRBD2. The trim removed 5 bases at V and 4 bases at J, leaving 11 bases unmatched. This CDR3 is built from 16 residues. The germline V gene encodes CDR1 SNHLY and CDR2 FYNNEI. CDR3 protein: CASSLPSGRTYNEQFF. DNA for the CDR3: TGTGCCAGCAGTCTCCCTAGCGGTCGAACGTACAATGAGCAGTTCTTC.

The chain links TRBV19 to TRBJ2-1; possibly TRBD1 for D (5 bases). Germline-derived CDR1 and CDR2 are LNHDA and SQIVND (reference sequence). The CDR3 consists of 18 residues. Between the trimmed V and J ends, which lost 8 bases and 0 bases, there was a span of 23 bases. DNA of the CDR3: TGTGCCAGTCGAGTCCACCATAGGGGCATGAGCTCCTACAATGAGCAGTTCTTC. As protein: CASRVHHRGMSSYNEQFF.

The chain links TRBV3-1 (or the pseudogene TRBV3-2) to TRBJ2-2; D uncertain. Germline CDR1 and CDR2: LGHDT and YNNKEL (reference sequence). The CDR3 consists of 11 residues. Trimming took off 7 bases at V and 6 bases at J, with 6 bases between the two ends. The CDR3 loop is CASTISGELFF. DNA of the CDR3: TGTGCCAGCACTATCTCCGGGGAGCTGTTTTTT.

DNA for the CDR3: TGTGCCAGCTCACACACGACAGGGGATGGAGACACCGGGGAGCTGTTTTTT. Translation: CASSHTTGDGDTGELFF. This chain uses TRBV18 with TRBJ2-2, with 8 bases that match TRBD1. This CDR3 region has 17 residues. V gave up 4 bases and J gave up 3 bases; unmatched junction bases: 10. Germline CDR1 KGHSH, CDR2 LQKENI.